This entry features one TCR beta chain sequence. These data belong to a study of cytomegalovirus exposure and HLA in healthy donors. 13 Jbeta primers and 60 Vbeta primers were used for the PCR. Data came from immunoSEQ multiplex PCR; TCRdb stores just in-frame clones and leaves some out. This table has under 130,000 clones, around 72% appearing once. What was sequenced was PBMCs. The origin of this receptor is a male donor in good health and CMV-seronegative.

In DNA form, the CDR3 reads TGTGCCAGCAGCTTAGGGGGAGACCTGACAGATACGCAGTATTTT. Encoded protein: CASSLGGDLTDTQYF. This rearrangement joins TRBV11-3 to TRBJ2-3, with TRBD2 as a possible D gene (5 bases). Germline V lookup: CDR1 SGHNT, CDR2 YENEEA. This CDR3 region has 15 residues. V was cut by 1 base and J by 3 bases, with 11 bases left in between.